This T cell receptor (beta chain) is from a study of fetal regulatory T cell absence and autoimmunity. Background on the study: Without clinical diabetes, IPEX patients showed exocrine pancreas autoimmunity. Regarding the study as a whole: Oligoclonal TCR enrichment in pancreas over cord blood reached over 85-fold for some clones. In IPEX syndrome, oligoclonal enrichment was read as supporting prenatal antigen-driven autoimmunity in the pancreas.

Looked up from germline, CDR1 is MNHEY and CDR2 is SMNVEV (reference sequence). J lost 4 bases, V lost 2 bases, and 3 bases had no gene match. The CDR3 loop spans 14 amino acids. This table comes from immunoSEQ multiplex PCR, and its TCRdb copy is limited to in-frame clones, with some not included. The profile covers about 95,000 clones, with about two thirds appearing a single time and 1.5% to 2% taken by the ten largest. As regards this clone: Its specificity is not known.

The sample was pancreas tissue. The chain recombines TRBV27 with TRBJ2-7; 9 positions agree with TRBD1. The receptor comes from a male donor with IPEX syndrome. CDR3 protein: CASSLGTGQYEQYF. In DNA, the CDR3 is TGTGCCAGCAGTTTAGGGACAGGGCAATACGAGCAGTACTTC.